The source of this TCR beta chain is a study of blood T cell repertoires in COVID-19. Study-level information: Samples came from the United States, Italy and Spain, spanning acute and convalescent COVID-19. The cDNA or gDNA used as material had been derived from T cells, B-cell-depleted T cells, or PBMCs.

CDR3 length: 18 residues. CDR1 SGHRS and CDR2 YFSETQ come from the germline V gene. With 3 bases clipped from V and 6 bases from J, the junction kept 14 bases outside the gene matches. Some clones are missing from TCRdb's copy, which holds only in-frame ones; the method was immunoSEQ multiplex PCR. The table records 160,000 or so clones, around 84% of them present only once. This sequence joins TRBV5-1 and TRBJ1-4; the match to TRBD1 covers 10 bases. This TCR was sampled from a middle-aged man who had recovered from COVID-19. The sample was PBMCs or T cells enriched from blood (not recorded which). The chain's CDR3 is CASSSLATGTGEDEKLFF. CDR3 bases: TGCGCCAGCAGCTCTCTCGCGACCGGGACAGGGGAAGATGAAAAACTGTTTTTT. Filled out from reference TRBV5-1 and TRBJ1-4, the complete variable domain reads KAGVTQTPRYLIKTRGQQVTLSCSPISGHRSVSWYQQTPGQGLQFLFEYFSETQRNKGNFPGRFSGRQFSNSRSEMNVSTLELGDSALYLCASSSLATGTGEDEKLFFGSGTQLSVL.